Reported below is one T cell receptor beta chain. Its antigen remains unidentified. The germline V gene has CDR1 MNHNS and CDR2 SASEGT. V was clipped by 2 bases and J by 1 base, with 9 bases between them. CDR3 length equals 15 residues. This entry is derived from a study of Ad26.COV2.S vaccination and SARS-CoV-2 variants. Study as a whole: Donor participated within the Ad26.COV2.S arm of the COV1001 trial.

Generated by immunoSEQ multiplex PCR, the TCRdb table keeps only in-frame clones and is missing some. The sample includes 300,000 to 400,000 clones, roughly 84% of them seen just once. Documented treatment: over 15 received Ad26.COV2.S at low or high dose, single or two shots; roughly five received placebo; per-sample allocation not given. Sampling was done on day 63 after the first vaccine or placebo injection. Boston supplied an adult donor aged 18-55 years. Study observations and caveats: Breadth, reportedly substantial, characterized the spike-specific CD8+ and CD4+ T cell responses after vaccination.

This TCR was recovered from a person aged 18-60 years who received the Ad26.COV2.S COVID-19 vaccine or a placebo. The chain links TRBV6-1 to TRBJ1-5; D remains unclear. Sequenced here: peripheral blood, sampled in a trial of Ad26.COV2.S vaccine versus placebo. The CDR3 sequence: CASSERWQSNQPQHF. The CDR3, as DNA: TGTGCCAGCAGTGAAAGGTGGCAGAGCAATCAGCCCCAGCATTTT.